Given below is one T cell receptor beta chain in context. The sample originates from a study of blood T cell repertoires in COVID-19. At the level of the study: Nucleic acid was either cDNA or gDNA, and it came from T cells, B-cell-depleted T cells, or PBMCs.

Per the authors' pipeline: Counts of nucleated cells, estimated from reference gene primer amplification, were obtained. Sequencing was performed with immunoSEQ multiplex PCR; in TCRdb, only in-frame clones are kept and a portion is missing. Clonal size and the V and J genes are those of that table, whereas D and trimming came from the DNA. Of more than 85,000 clones listed, 75% to 85% are singletons. Germline V gives CDR1 SGHVT, CDR2 SQSDAQ. The CDR3 has 15 amino acids. The ends lost 5 bases at V and 4 bases at J; junction bases unmatched: 9. The source is a woman in her sixties with acute or convalescent COVID-19. Specimen: peripheral blood. The chain couples TRBV7-4 to TRBJ1-2, with 8 bases identical to TRBD1. CDR3 nucleotide sequence: TGTGCCAGCAGCCCTAGGGGACAGGAGGTCTATGGCTACACCTTC. Its translation is CASSPRGQEVYGYTF.